This is a list of T cell receptor beta chains from one sample in a study of T cell responses to AZD1222 COVID-19 vaccine. Profiling relied on immunoSEQ multiplex PCR, and the TCRdb table lists in-frame clones only, not all of them. The sample holds 120,000 or so clones, 90% seen once. Sample: peripheral blood, taken on day 0 of MenACWY control vaccination. These receptors were collected from an adult in good health. The CDR3 runs from the conserved cysteine through the conserved F or W. The D gene is left open where the match is weak. A row's size may be missing; if present it is once, few, many or a size class.

CDR3aa	CDR3nt	abundance	d_gene	j_gene	v_gene
CATSRDPGFVLTIYQETQYF	TGTGCCACCAGCAGAGATCCGGGGTTCGTCCTGACCATATACCAAGAGACCCAGTACTTC	-	-	TRBJ2-5	TRBV15
CASSYSDSPLHF	TGTGCCAGCAGTTATTCGGATTCACCCCTCCACTTT	-	-	TRBJ1-6	TRBV12-3/TRBV12-4
CAIAVSNQPQHF	TGTGCCATTGCAGTTAGCAATCAGCCCCAGCATTTT	-	-	TRBJ1-5	TRBV28
CATSRGGIQAGEKLFF	TGTGCCACCAGCAGAGGCGGTATACAGGCTGGTGAAAAACTGTTTTTT	-	-	TRBJ1-4	TRBV15
CASSQEAELAGPTDTQYF	TGCGCCAGCAGCCAAGAGGCGGAACTAGCGGGTCCCACAGATACGCAGTATTTT	-	TRBD2	TRBJ2-3	TRBV4-3
CASSKSSPVSITEAFF	TGTGCCAGCAGCAAGTCTTCCCCGGTTTCTATCACTGAAGCTTTCTTT	once	-	TRBJ1-1	TRBV21-1
CASSLRRRGSTHNEQFF	TGTGCCAGCAGCTTACGCCGTCGGGGGTCGACCCACAATGAGCAGTTCTTC	-	-	TRBJ2-1	TRBV11-3
CASSQEGKSDGTGGFFF	TGTGCCAGCAGCCAAGAGGGCAAAAGTGATGGGACGGGAGGCTTTTTTTTT	-	-	TRBJ1-5	TRBV4-2
CASSSTETQYF	TGTGCCAGCAGCTCCACGGAGACCCAGTACTTC	-	-	TRBJ2-5	TRBV7-9
CASSFGTSGPSYEQYF	TGTGCCAGCAGTTTCGGGACTAGCGGCCCCTCCTACGAGCAGTACTTC	-	TRBD2	TRBJ2-7	TRBV6-2/TRBV6-3
CASSLTGAASNSPLHF	TGTGCCAGCAGTCTTACAGGGGCAGCTAGTAATTCACCCCTCCACTTT	few	TRBD1	TRBJ1-6	TRBV28
CASSIYGSRTDTQYF	TGTGCCAGTAGTATTTATGGCTCGCGCACAGATACGCAGTATTTT	-	-	TRBJ2-3	TRBV19
CATSNVPGHEAEKLFF	TGTGCCACCAGCAATGTCCCGGGACACGAAGCCGAAAAACTGTTTTTT	few	-	TRBJ1-4	TRBV15
CASSFPSAGPQHF	TGTGCCAGCAGTTTCCCCAGCGCCGGGCCCCAGCATTTT	-	-	TRBJ1-5	TRBV28
CASSLAEWEGWNEQFF	TGTGCCAGCAGCTTAGCGGAGTGGGAGGGGTGGAATGAGCAGTTCTTC	-	TRBD2	TRBJ2-1	TRBV7-6
CASSYPGTGWMGDYGYTF	TGTGCCAGCAGTTATCCCGGGACAGGGTGGATGGGGGACTATGGCTACACCTTC	-	TRBD1	TRBJ1-2	TRBV6-7
CTSSHRGNTGELFF	TGCACCAGCAGCCATCGCGGTAACACCGGGGAGCTGTTTTTT	-	-	TRBJ2-2	TRBV1
CASSEKRATGELFF	TGTGCCAGCAGTGAAAAGAGGGCCACCGGGGAGCTGTTTTTT	-	-	TRBJ2-2	TRBV2
CASSPQDRGQSARQHF	TGTGCCAGCAGTCCCCAGGACAGGGGGCAATCAGCTAGACAGCATTTT	-	TRBD1	TRBJ1-5	TRBV28
CASSPGQGRYPTEAFF	TGTGCCAGCAGCCCAGGACAGGGTCGGTATCCCACTGAAGCTTTCTTT	-	TRBD1	TRBJ1-1	TRBV28
CASTRDRVSDTQYF	TGTGCCAGCACCCGGGACAGGGTTTCAGATACGCAGTATTTT	few	TRBD1	TRBJ2-3	TRBV11-2
CASSLGQGGTFF	TGTGCCAGCAGTTTAGGCCAGGGGGGGACTTTCTTT	-	TRBD1	TRBJ1-1	TRBV28
CASSFLEETQYF	TGTGCCAGCAGCTTCCTCGAAGAGACCCAGTACTTC	-	-	TRBJ2-5	TRBV11-2
CASSPSFSGNTIYF	TGTGCCAGTAGTCCGTCATTCTCTGGAAACACCATATATTTT	-	-	TRBJ1-3	TRBV19